The subject of this entry is one TCR beta chain. This specimen comes from a study of blood T cell repertoires in COVID-19. Produced via immunoSEQ multiplex PCR; TCRdb's table is partial and in-frame only. Of about 430,000 clones in the sample, over 75% were seen once. After removal of 5 bases from V and 4 bases from J, the junction contained 11 bases not matched to a gene. The CDR3 length is 16 residues. The germline V gene encodes CDR1 SGHAT and CDR2 FQNNGV. The chain recombines TRBV11-2 with TRBJ1-3; 7 bases match TRBD1. Sequencing was performed on PBMCs or T cells enriched from blood (not recorded which). The TCR was taken from a woman between 18 and 29 years old who had been exposed to COVID-19. CDR3 residues: CASSRSPTGVGNTIYF. Here the CDR3 DNA reads TGTGCCAGCAGCCGTTCCCCCACAGGGGTAGGAAACACCATATATTTT.